This TCR beta chain was found in a study of blood T cells in healthy people across ages. Study-level findings and limits: Without sorted subsets, naive and antigen-experienced compartments could not be conclusively compared.

The V end was cut by 2 bases, the J end by 4 bases, with 9 bases between. Germline CDR1 and CDR2: WSHSY and SAAADI. This CDR3 has 14 residues. It was with a sample-barcoded 5' primer and a J-beta primer mix that a second PCR of roughly 7 to 11 cycles was run. TCRdb analysed the 5' RACE reads with MiXCR anew, one entry per CDR3 protein. This sample carries over 950,000 distinct CDR3 sequences, 51% of them seen once, and the ten largest clones take over 20%. In the case of this clonotype: Its antigen is not known.

Sequencing was performed on blood. The J gene is TRBJ1-5, the V gene TRBV10-2; D uncertain. This TCR was sampled from a woman aged 60-75 years in good health. Written as DNA, the CDR3 is TGCGCCAGCAGTGAGATCGTCGGTAATCAGCCCCAGCATTTT. Residues: CASSEIVGNQPQHF.